The clone carrying this T cell receptor beta chain appeared once. Its antigen is not identified. These data come from a study of glioma-infiltrating T cells after dendritic cell vaccination. On the study more broadly: Glioblastoma patients came from Phase I and II dendritic cell vaccination trials. Patients received autologous tumor lysate-pulsed dendritic cell vaccination between the early 2000s and the early 2010s. Broader study findings: Complete blood and tumor specimen sets were limited to few patients. Estimated pretreatment TIL content predicted outcome after dendritic cell vaccination.

TCRdb keeps only in-frame clones here, not all; method: immunoSEQ multiplex PCR. The data show roughly 70,000 clones, approximately 80% seen once. Germline loops: CDR1 MNHNS, CDR2 SASEGT. V lost 2 bases, J lost 0 bases, and 5 bases stayed unmatched. The CDR3 consists of 16 residues. This material consisted of blood, taken before dendritic cell vaccination. The V gene is TRBV6-1, the J gene TRBJ2-3; TRBD2 matches 7 bases. The TCR comes from a human donor with glioblastoma. CDR3 in amino acids: CASSEIGGGSTDTQYF. CDR3 bases: TGTGCCAGCAGTGAAATCGGCGGGGGTAGCACAGATACGCAGTATTTT.